Reported below is one TCR beta chain. The antigen is unknown. The data originate from a study of regulatory T cells in long-lasting Graves disease. Time point of the sample: newly diagnosed GD, antithyroid drugs for less than 3 months. TCR sequences were obtained from RNA taken from PBMCs. General study points: Less diverse TCR repertoires were seen in persistent Graves' patients than in newly diagnosed ones.

TCR beta libraries were built with iRepertoire HTBI primers and Arm-PCR of CDR3 regions. TCRdb redid the calling of the multiplex PCR reads with MiXCR, one entry per CDR3 protein. The data contain some 490,000 distinct CDR3 sequences, 12% of them seen just once; the ten biggest clones take up around 9.3%. This sample was also put to use in a study of T cells in Graves' hyperthyroidism and ophthalmopathy.

The TCR comes from a woman aged 25 to 39 with Graves disease. The input for sequencing was peripheral blood mononuclear cells (PBMCs), taken at new diagnosis, from a patient treated with antithyroid drugs.

The CDR3 nucleotides are TGCGCCAGCAGTGAGGGAGGTGGGGGGCTCCTTTACAATGAGCAGTTCTTC. It specifies CASSEGGGGLLYNEQFF. The chain couples TRBV10-2 to TRBJ2-1; D might be TRBD1 or TRBD2, each matching 6 bases. CDR1 WSHSY and CDR2 SAAADI come from the germline V gene. Trimming stripped 2 bases from V and 4 bases from J, with 18 bases between. The CDR3 extends over 17 amino acids.